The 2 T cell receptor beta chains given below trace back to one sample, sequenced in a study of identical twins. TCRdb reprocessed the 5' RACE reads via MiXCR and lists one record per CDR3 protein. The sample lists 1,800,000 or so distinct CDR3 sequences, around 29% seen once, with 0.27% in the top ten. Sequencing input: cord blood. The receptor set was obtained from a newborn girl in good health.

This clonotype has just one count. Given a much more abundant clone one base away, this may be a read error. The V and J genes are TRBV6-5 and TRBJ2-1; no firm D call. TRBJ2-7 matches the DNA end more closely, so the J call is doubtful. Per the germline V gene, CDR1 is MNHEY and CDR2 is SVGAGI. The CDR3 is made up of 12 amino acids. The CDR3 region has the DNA TGTGCCAGCACCTTCCTAACCTACGAGCAGTACTTC. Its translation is CASTFLTYEQYF.

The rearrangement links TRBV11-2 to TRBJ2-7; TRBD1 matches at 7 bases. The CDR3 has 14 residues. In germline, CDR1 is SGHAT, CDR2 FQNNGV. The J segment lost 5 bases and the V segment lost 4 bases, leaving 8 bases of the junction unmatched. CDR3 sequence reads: CASSSPGQRNEQYF. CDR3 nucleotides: TGTGCCAGCAGCTCACCGGGACAGCGGAACGAGCAGTACTTC.